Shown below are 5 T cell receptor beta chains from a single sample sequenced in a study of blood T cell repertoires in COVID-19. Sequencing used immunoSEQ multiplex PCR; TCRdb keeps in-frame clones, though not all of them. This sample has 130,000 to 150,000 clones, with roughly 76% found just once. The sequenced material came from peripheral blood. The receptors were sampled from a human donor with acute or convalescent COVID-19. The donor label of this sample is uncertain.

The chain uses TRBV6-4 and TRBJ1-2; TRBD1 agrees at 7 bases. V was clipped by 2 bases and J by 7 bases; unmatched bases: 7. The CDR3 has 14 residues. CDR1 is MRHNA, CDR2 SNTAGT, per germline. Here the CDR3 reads CASSDVAGGSGYTF. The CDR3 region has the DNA TGTGCCAGCAGTGACGTGGCAGGGGGATCTGGCTACACCTTC.

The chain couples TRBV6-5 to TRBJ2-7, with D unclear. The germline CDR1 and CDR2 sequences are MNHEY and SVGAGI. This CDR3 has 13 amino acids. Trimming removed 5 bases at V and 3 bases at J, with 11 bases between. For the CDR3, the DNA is TGTGCCAGCAGTCCACGGCGAGGCTACGAGCAGTACGTC. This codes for CASSPRRGYEQYV.

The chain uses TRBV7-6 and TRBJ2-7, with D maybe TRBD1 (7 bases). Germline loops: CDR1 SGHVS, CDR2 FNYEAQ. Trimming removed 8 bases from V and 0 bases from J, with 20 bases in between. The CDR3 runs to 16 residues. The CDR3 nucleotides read TGTGCCAGCTGTAGGGGGCCCGGGACTTTCTCCTACGAGCAGTACGTC. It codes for CASCRGPGTFSYEQYV.

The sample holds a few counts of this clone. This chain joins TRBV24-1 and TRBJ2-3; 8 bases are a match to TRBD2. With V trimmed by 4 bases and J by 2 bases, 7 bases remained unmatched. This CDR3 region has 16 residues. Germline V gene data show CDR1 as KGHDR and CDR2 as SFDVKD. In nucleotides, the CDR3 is TGTGCCACCAGTGAGATAGGGCGGGGGGACACAGATACGCAGTATTTT. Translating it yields CATSEIGRGDTDTQYF.

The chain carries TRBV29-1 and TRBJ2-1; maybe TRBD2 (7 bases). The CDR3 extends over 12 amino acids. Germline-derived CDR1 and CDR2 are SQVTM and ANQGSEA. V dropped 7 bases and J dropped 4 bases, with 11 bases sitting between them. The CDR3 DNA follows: TGCAGCGCCGGGGGGACATACAATGAGCAGTTCTTC. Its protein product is CSAGGTYNEQFF.